The 21 T cell receptor beta chains below were found in one sample sequenced in a study of T cells after yellow fever vaccination. TCRdb passed the 5' RACE reads through MiXCR, listing each CDR3 protein once. Here the sample spans 120,000 or so distinct CDR3 sequences, about 15% being singletons. The sample in question was CD8+ T cells sorted from PBMCs, obtained 5 days after the yellow fever booster vaccination. All receptors derive from a man younger than 35 who received the YFV17D yellow fever vaccine.

This clonotype showed up many times. V gene TRBV4-3 combines with J gene TRBJ2-1; 11 bases agree with TRBD2. Trimming removed 5 bases from V and 7 bases from J; junction bases left unmatched: 7. Per the germline V gene, CDR1 is LGHNA and CDR2 is YSLEER. The CDR3 extends over 15 amino acids. This CDR3 reads CASSYSGGATNEQFF. CDR3 sequence (DNA): TGCGCCAGCAGCTATAGCGGGGGGGCGACTAATGAGCAGTTCTTC.

At least ten counts were recorded for this clonotype. CDR3 loop: CASSLPDGTGPYEQYF. The CDR3 DNA reads TGTGCCAGCAGCTTGCCCGACGGGACAGGCCCCTACGAGCAGTACTTC. This chain links TRBV7-8 with TRBJ2-7; 8 bases agree with TRBD1. V lost 3 bases and J lost 2; bases outside the gene matches: 9. The CDR3 spans 16 residues. The germline CDR1 and CDR2 sequences are SGHVS and FQNEAQ.

The V call is TRBV4-1, the J call TRBJ2-3; D call uncertain. Trimming removed 2 bases at V and 6 bases at J, with 18 bases between. The V gene's germline CDR1 is MGHRA and CDR2 YSYEKL. This CDR3 is built from 16 residues. CDR3 bases: TGCGCCAGCAGCCAACTGTTTGGCATCGGGTTCGATACGCAGTATTTT. It yields the protein CASSQLFGIGFDTQYF.

This clonotype was picked up a small number of times. The V gene is TRBV6-1, the J gene TRBJ2-4; 10 nucleotides align to TRBD1. V lost 9 bases to trimming and J lost 7 bases; unmatched junction nucleotides: 9. The germline V gene has CDR1 MNHNS and CDR2 SASEGT. The CDR3 has 14 residues. CDR3 residues: CASDRGLLGNIQYF. The CDR3 DNA is TGTGCCAGTGACAGGGGGCTCCTAGGGAACATTCAGTACTTC.

The chain employs TRBV27 and TRBJ2-7; no clear D. CDR3 length equals 14 residues. V lost 6 bases to trimming and J lost 4 bases, with 16 bases between them. Germline V lookup: CDR1 MNHEY, CDR2 SMNVEV (reference sequence). The CDR3 spells CASRPGLGTYEQYF. CDR3 sequence (DNA): TGTGCCAGCAGACCGGGCCTGGGAACTTACGAGCAGTACTTC.

The chain links TRBV4-1 to TRBJ2-7; maybe TRBD1 (5 bases). The V gene's germline CDR1 is MGHRA and CDR2 YSYEKL. This CDR3 spans 15 amino acids. V shed 1 base and J shed 4 bases, with 14 bases lying between them. CDR3 protein: CASSQGRGRAYEQYF. CDR3 coding DNA: TGCGCCAGCAGCCAAGGGAGAGGCAGGGCGTACGAGCAGTACTTC.

This chain links TRBV7-2 with TRBJ1-1; 9 bases match TRBD1. The V and J ends lost 6 bases and 1 base, in that order; junction bases with no gene match: 3. This CDR3 is 14 amino acids long. Germline-derived CDR1 and CDR2 are SGHTA and FQGNSA. The CDR3 spells CASSGTGPNTEAFF. The CDR3 DNA reads as TGTGCCAGCAGTGGGACAGGGCCGAACACTGAAGCTTTCTTT.

This clonotype was observed a few times. The V and J genes are TRBV19 and TRBJ2-1; TRBD1 might be the D (5 bases). There are 15 residues in the CDR3. Per germline, CDR1 LNHDA and CDR2 SQIVND (reference sequence). V was cut by 1 base and J by 1 base, with 8 bases left in between. The CDR3 is CASSIAGQSYNEQFF. The CDR3, as DNA: TGTGCCAGTAGTATAGCAGGGCAGTCCTACAATGAGCAGTTCTTC. The full variable domain, in which reference TRBV19 and TRBJ2-1 provide the parts outside the CDR3, is DGGITQSPKYLFRKEGQNVTLSCEQNLNHDAMYWYRQDPGQGLRLIYYSQIVNDFQKGDIAEGYSVSREKKESFPLTVTSAQKNPTAFYLCASSIAGQSYNEQFFGPGTRLTVL.

This clonotype was observed a few times. The gene calls are TRBV11-2 and TRBJ2-4, with 7 bases aligning to TRBD2. The length of the CDR3 is 15 residues. V was pared by 5 bases and J by 2 bases, with 6 bases of the junction left unmatched. In germline, CDR1 is SGHAT, CDR2 FQNNGV. The DNA of the CDR3 is TGTGCCAGCAGCACCCGCGGGGGAACCAAAAACATTCAGTACTTC. Translating it yields CASSTRGGTKNIQYF.

This clonotype was observed a handful of times. The V call is TRBV6-2 or TRBV6-3, the J call TRBJ1-4; D gene uncertain. Trimming took 6 bases from V and 0 from J, leaving 14 bases between them. CDR3 length: 16 residues. Germline V gene lookup returns CDR1 MNHEY and CDR2 SVGEGT. CDR3 sequence: CASSPGLEATNEKLFF. Here the CDR3 DNA reads TGTGCCAGCAGCCCCGGGTTGGAAGCAACTAATGAAAAACTGTTTTTT.

V gene TRBV30 combines with J gene TRBJ2-7; 8 bases map to TRBD1. The CDR3 length is 12 residues. Trimming at V came to 7 bases and at J to 5 bases, leaving 7 bases not matched to a gene. The germline gives CDR1 GTSNPN, CDR2 SVGIG (reference sequence). This CDR3 is CAYTTGDHEQYF. DNA of the CDR3: TGTGCCTACACGACAGGGGACCACGAGCAGTACTTC.

The chain has TRBV5-6 and TRBJ2-1; 11 bases match TRBD1. This CDR3 is 16 amino acids long. Germline CDR1 reads SGHDT; CDR2 reads YYEEEE. V shed 4 bases and J 4 bases; nucleotides not matched to a gene: 7. CDR3 region: CASSRPGTGGYNEQFF. DNA for the CDR3: TGTGCCAGCAGCCGGCCCGGGACAGGGGGATACAATGAGCAGTTCTTC.

Many counts were recorded for this clonotype. The chain links TRBV6-2 or TRBV6-3 to TRBJ2-1; D possibly corresponds to TRBD2 (6 bases). V lost 0 bases, J lost 4 bases, and 7 bases lay in between. The germline V gene encodes CDR1 MNHEY and CDR2 SVGEGT. The CDR3 covers 14 residues. Here the CDR3 DNA reads TGTGCCAGCAGTTACTCGCGGGGATACAATGAGCAGTTCTTC. Translating gives CASSYSRGYNEQFF.

A few counts support this clonotype. The rearrangement joins TRBV7-9 to TRBJ2-7; tentatively, D is TRBD2 (6 bases). V lost 3 bases and J 6 bases, leaving 15 bases between the germline ends. This CDR3 is built from 14 residues. Per germline, CDR1 SEHNR and CDR2 FQNEAQ (reference sequence). The CDR3 nucleotides read TGTGCCAGCAGCTTGGGGGGAGCTCGGAGCGAGCAGTACGTC. Residues: CASSLGGARSEQYV.

The J gene is TRBJ2-2, the V gene TRBV24-1, with D possibly TRBD2 on 7 matching bases. Per germline, CDR1 KGHDR and CDR2 SFDVKD. Trimming took 1 base from V and 4 from J, leaving 12 bases between them. The CDR3 sequence is 16 residues long. Written as DNA, the CDR3 is TGTGCCACCAGTGATTTTCCGGGGGGCCCCACCGGGGAGCTGTTTTTT. It translates to CATSDFPGGPTGELFF.

This clonotype was observed a few times. The CDR3 loop reads CATSRDSLGIGELFF. DNA of the CDR3: TGTGCCACCAGCAGAGATTCGCTGGGGATAGGGGAGCTGTTTTTT. The rearrangement joins TRBV15 to TRBJ2-2; D uncertain. CDR1 and CDR2 from the germline V gene are LNHNV and YYDKDF (reference sequence). CDR3 size: 15 residues. V was clipped by 0 bases and J by 8 bases, with 13 bases between them.

The rearrangement joins TRBV27 to TRBJ2-3; D is perhaps TRBD1 (5 bases). CDR1 is MNHEY, CDR2 SMNVEV, per germline (reference sequence). Trimming left V 5 bases short and J 3 bases short, with 15 bases between. The CDR3 has 15 amino acids. The CDR3 DNA is TGTGCCAGCAGTCCACGCAGGGAACCTACAGATACGCAGTATTTT. Residues: CASSPRREPTDTQYF.

This rearrangement joins TRBV7-9 to TRBJ1-1, with D perhaps TRBD1 (5 bases). This CDR3 spans 15 amino acids. From germline, CDR1 is SEHNR and CDR2 FQNEAQ (reference sequence). V lost 2 bases to trimming and J lost 4 bases, with 14 bases between them. The CDR3 coding sequence is TGTGCCAGCAGCTTATACGGGGGGTTTATCACTGAAGCTTTCTTT. This encodes CASSLYGGFITEAFF.

Many counts were recorded for this clonotype. The chain combines TRBV6-5 with TRBJ1-2, with D possibly TRBD1 on 5 matching bases. The germline V and J ends were trimmed by 4 bases and 3 bases, with 15 bases remaining between them. The CDR3 sequence is 15 residues long. Per the germline V gene, CDR1 is MNHEY and CDR2 is SVGAGI. CDR3: CASSSVLETDYGYTF. CDR3 coding DNA: TGTGCCAGCAGTTCCGTCCTCGAGACAGACTATGGCTACACCTTC.

This clonotype was observed a handful of times. CDR3: CSVRMGQHNEQFF. DNA of the CDR3: TGCAGCGTTCGAATGGGACAGCACAATGAGCAGTTCTTC. The genes are TRBV29-1 and TRBJ2-1, with 7 positions matching TRBD1. CDR1 is SQVTM and CDR2 is ANQGSEA in the germline V gene. The V segment lost 5 bases and the J segment 5 bases; nucleotides outside the gene matches: 6. The CDR3 has 13 residues.

A few counts support this clonotype. V is TRBV12-3 or TRBV12-4 and J is TRBJ2-1; TRBD1 matches 7 bases. This CDR3 comprises 16 residues. J was trimmed by 0 bases and V by 1 base; bases with no gene match: 3. The CDR3 loop is CASSLEGAVSYNEQFF. The CDR3 coding sequence is TGTGCCAGCAGTTTAGAGGGGGCGGTCTCCTACAATGAGCAGTTCTTC.